This is a list of T cell receptor beta chains from one sample in a study of blood T cell repertoires in COVID-19. Some clones are missing from TCRdb's copy, which holds only in-frame ones; the method was immunoSEQ multiplex PCR. The sample lists roughly 290,000 clones; around 88% were seen once. Specimen: peripheral blood. These receptors all come from a man aged 30 to 45 with acute or convalescent COVID-19. Both conserved end residues are part of each CDR3. The D gene is left open where the match is weak. Rows give clone size only sometimes, using once, few, many, or a class for an expanded clone.

V gene	J gene	D gene	clone size	CDR3 DNA	CDR3 protein
TRBV9	TRBJ1-3	-	-	TGTGCCAGCAGCGCCCTTTTGGCAGCTGGAAACACCATATATTTT	CASSALLAAGNTIYF
TRBV28	TRBJ2-7	TRBD2	few	TGTGCCAGCAGGCCGACTAGCGGGGGAACCTACGAGCAGTACTTC	CASRPTSGGTYEQYF
TRBV14	TRBJ2-3	-	few	TGTGCCAGCAGCCCAAGGCACAGGTCCTCGTACACAGATACGCAGTATTTT	CASSPRHRSSYTDTQYF
TRBV5-1	TRBJ1-2	-	-	TGCGCCAGCAGCTTGGGGTCAGGGCATGGCTACACCTTC	CASSLGSGHGYTF
TRBV7-9	TRBJ1-5	-	-	TGTGCCAGCAGCTTAGGACAGGTCCAGCCCCAGCATTTT	CASSLGQVQPQHF
TRBV6-5	TRBJ1-5	-	-	TGTGCCAGCAGTTGGACATTAGGGGAAGGTCAGCCCCAGCATTTT	CASSWTLGEGQPQHF
TRBV19	TRBJ1-5	-	-	TGTGCCAGTAGTTACCGGGTCAATAGCAATCAGCCCCAGCATTTT	CASSYRVNSNQPQHF
TRBV6-5	TRBJ1-1	-	-	TGTGCCAGCAGTTACTCGTTCCGGGGGAACACTGAAGCTTTCTTT	CASSYSFRGNTEAFF
TRBV20-1	TRBJ2-4	-	once	TGCAGTGCTAGTCTGTTCCGGGGTTCCCAAAACCTGCTAGCCAAAAACATTCAGTACTTC	CSASLFRGSQNLLAKNIQYF
TRBV30	TRBJ1-2	-	-	TGTGCCTGGAGTGTACAAGGGGGATATGGCTACACCTTC	CAWSVQGGYGYTF
TRBV3-1/TRBV3-2	TRBJ1-2	-	-	TGTGCCAGCAGCCAAGGAGATAATGGCTACACCTTC	CASSQGDNGYTF
TRBV5-5	TRBJ2-4	TRBD1	-	TGTGCCAGCAGCTTGGGTAACAGGGGTGATATTCAGTACTTC	CASSLGNRGDIQYF
TRBV19	TRBJ2-1	TRBD2	few	TGTGCCAGTAGTATTCGGGGACTAGCGGGAGGTAGCTCCTACAATGAGCAGTTCTTC	CASSIRGLAGGSSYNEQFF
TRBV10-2	TRBJ1-6	-	-	TGCGCCAGCAGTGACCTTAATTCACCCCTCCACTTT	CASSDLNSPLHF
TRBV5-1	TRBJ2-1	TRBD1	-	TGCGCCAGCAGCCCGGGGACAGCTTACAATGAGCAGTTCTTC	CASSPGTAYNEQFF
TRBV24-1	TRBJ2-3	-	-	TGTGCCACCAGTGAGCGGGACAGCACAGATACGCAGTATTTT	CATSERDSTDTQYF
TRBV19	TRBJ2-1	TRBD2	-	TGTGCCAGTAGTCCCGGGACTAGCGGGAGGAGGTACAATGAGCAGTTCTTC	CASSPGTSGRRYNEQFF
TRBV6-1	TRBJ1-1	TRBD1	-	TGTGCCAGCAGTGAGGCCCCGGGACAGGGGCCCACTGAAGCTTTCTTT	CASSEAPGQGPTEAFF
TRBV28	TRBJ1-5	TRBD1	-	TGTGCCAGCAGGGAAGGGGGGACTCAGGGGGCCTATCAGCCCCAGCATTTT	CASREGGTQGAYQPQHF
TRBV19	TRBJ2-3	TRBD2	-	TGTGCCAGTAGTATCGGCGGGAGGGCCACAGATACGCAGTATTTT	CASSIGGRATDTQYF